The rows below give T cell receptor beta chains drawn from one sample of a study of shared clonotypes between healthy human individuals. TCRdb's copy holds only in-frame clones and misses some; the assay was immunoSEQ multiplex PCR. The repertoire holds 90,000 to 150,000 clones, with 68% as singletons. The source material was memory CD8+ T cells sorted from blood. The receptor set was obtained from a woman aged 25 to 39 in good health. The CDR3 runs from the conserved cysteine through the conserved F or W. D genes are given only for firm matches. Part of the rows lack a size; the others show once, few, many or a class for expanded clones.

j_call clone_size v_call d_call cdr3_aa cdr3_nt
TRBJ2-3 few TRBV10-3 NA CAISDLAPPDTQYF TGTGCCATCAGTGATCTGGCCCCGCCAGATACGCAGTATTTT
TRBJ2-7 NA TRBV19 NA CASSIHLGGYEQYF TGTGCCAGTAGTATCCACCTGGGGGGCTACGAGCAGTACTTC
TRBJ2-7 few TRBV2 TRBD2 CASSDRGGSSYEQYF TGTGCCAGCAGTGACCGAGGCGGGAGCTCCTACGAGCAGTACTTC
TRBJ2-7 NA TRBV27 NA CASSLSPIGTYEQYF TGTGCCAGCAGTTTATCGCCCATAGGGACCTACGAGCAGTACTTC
TRBJ2-7 NA TRBV18 TRBD2 CASARTSGSHEQYF TGTGCCAGCGCCCGGACTAGCGGGAGCCACGAGCAGTACTTC
TRBJ1-4 once TRBV5-1 NA CASSLKTGLSPTNEKLFF TGCGCCAGCAGCTTGAAGACAGGCCTCTCCCCGACTAATGAAAAACTGTTTTTT
TRBJ1-4 NA TRBV10-2 NA CASSDGGGSSEKLFF TGCGCCAGCAGTGACGGGGGCGGATCGAGTGAAAAACTGTTTTTT
TRBJ2-1 NA TRBV7-6 NA CASSSDPASYNEQFF TGTGCCAGCAGCTCCGACCCGGCCTCCTACAATGAGCAGTTCTTC
TRBJ2-6 NA TRBV19 TRBD1 CASSPGEDRGPGANVLTF TGTGCCAGTAGCCCTGGGGAGGACAGGGGCCCTGGGGCCAACGTCCTGACTTTC
TRBJ1-2 NA TRBV29-1 NA CSVQTPVRGHYGYTF TGCAGCGTTCAGACCCCGGTCAGGGGCCACTATGGCTACACCTTC
TRBJ2-5 many TRBV19 TRBD2 CASSITGTSGSETQYF TGTGCCAGTAGTATTACCGGGACTAGCGGGAGTGAGACCCAGTACTTC
TRBJ2-1 NA TRBV2 TRBD2 CASIRLAGEEADEQFF TGTGCCAGCATCCGCCTAGCGGGAGAGGAGGCCGATGAGCAGTTCTTC
TRBJ2-2 NA TRBV11-3 NA CASSLSGHTTGELFF TGTGCCAGCAGCTTATCCGGACACACCACCGGGGAGCTGTTTTTT
TRBJ2-2 many TRBV6-4 NA CASKIGSDTGELFF TGTGCCAGCAAGATAGGGAGCGACACCGGGGAGCTGTTTTTT
TRBJ2-7 NA TRBV29-1 NA CSVTGTSYEQYF TGCAGCGTTACCGGGACCTCCTACGAGCAGTACTTC
TRBJ2-2 NA TRBV2 NA CASSERGYTGELFF TGTGCCAGCAGTGAAAGGGGGTACACCGGGGAGCTGTTTTTT
TRBJ1-2 NA TRBV9 NA CASSAWDPNYGYTF TGTGCCAGCAGCGCCTGGGATCCTAACTATGGCTACACCTTC
TRBJ2-4 once TRBV4-2 NA CASTTSAAIATKNIQYF TGTGCCAGTACTACGTCGGCGGCTATAGCGACCAAAAACATTCAGTACTTC
TRBJ2-7 NA TRBV7-2 TRBD2 CASPRGTSGRSLYF TGTGCCAGCCCCAGGGGAACTAGCGGGAGGAGCCTTTACTTC
TRBJ1-1 NA TRBV2 NA CASSGHEAFF TGTGCCAGCAGCGGACATGAAGCTTTCTTT
TRBJ2-7 NA TRBV28 TRBD2 CASSLLGAGRVYEQYF TGTGCCAGCAGTTTATTAGGGGCGGGGAGGGTCTACGAGCAGTACTTC
TRBJ2-1 NA TRBV5-1 TRBD2 CASSLWLAAYNEQFF TGCGCCAGCAGCTTGTGGCTAGCGGCCTACAATGAGCAGTTCTTC
TRBJ2-5 NA TRBV2 NA CASSVGYQETQYF TGTGCCAGCTCCGTGGGGTACCAAGAGACCCAGTACTTC
TRBJ2-7 NA TRBV20-1 NA CSAGGPYEQYF TGCAGTGCTGGGGGACCCTACGAGCAGTACTTC
TRBJ1-2 NA TRBV28 NA CASSLPWGKGGDYGYTF TGTGCCAGCAGCCTCCCCTGGGGTAAAGGTGGGGACTATGGCTACACCTTC
TRBJ2-1 NA TRBV2 NA CASTGWGEMGNNEQFF TGTGCCAGCACGGGCTGGGGGGAGATGGGAAACAATGAGCAGTTCTTC
TRBJ2-1 NA TRBV11-1 NA CASSLAVGEQFF TGTGCCAGCAGCTTAGCGGTGGGTGAGCAGTTCTTC
TRBJ2-1 NA TRBV7-9 NA CASSSRGGSSYNEQFF TGTGCCAGCAGCTCGAGGGGGGGTAGCTCCTACAATGAGCAGTTCTTC
TRBJ1-5 many TRBV11-2 TRBD1 CASSSTGSGNQPQHF TGTGCCAGCAGCTCGACAGGGTCAGGCAATCAGCCCCAGCATTTT
TRBJ2-7 NA TRBV25-1 NA CASMGGPYEQYF TGTGCCAGCATGGGGGGACCCTACGAGCAGTACTTC
TRBJ2-2 NA TRBV11-1 NA CASSLVGAGNTGELFF TGTGCCAGCAGCTTAGTAGGGGCGGGGAACACCGGGGAGCTGTTTTTT
TRBJ2-1 NA TRBV25-1 TRBD1 CASSALQLTGGYNEQFF TGTGCCAGCAGTGCCCTGCAACTGACAGGGGGCTACAATGAGCAGTTCTTC
TRBJ2-1 NA TRBV6-1 NA CASSEEAGMLGNEQFF TGTGCCAGCAGTGAAGAGGCCGGGATGCTAGGGAATGAGCAGTTCTTC
TRBJ2-3 NA TRBV5-4 TRBD1 CASSHGTATDTQYF TGTGCCAGCAGCCACGGGACAGCTACAGATACGCAGTATTTT
TRBJ2-7 NA TRBV28 NA CASSLASEGPNYEQYF TGTGCCAGCAGTTTGGCCTCTGAGGGGCCCAACTACGAGCAGTACTTC
TRBJ2-7 NA TRBV4-1 NA CANSFNPRVESYEQYF TGCGCCAACAGCTTTAACCCTAGGGTCGAATCCTACGAGCAGTACTTC
TRBJ1-2 NA TRBV6-5 NA CASSPTLQGQYGYTF TGTGCCAGCAGCCCGACTCTACAAGGACAGTATGGCTACACCTTC
TRBJ2-4 NA TRBV9 TRBD1 CASSPRYGTDRLAKNIQYF TGTGCCAGCAGCCCCCGATATGGGACAGATCGTCTAGCCAAAAACATTCAGTACTTC